This T cell receptor beta chain was observed in a study of identical twins. V lost 1 base and J 5 bases, leaving 18 bases between the germline ends. Germline loops: CDR1 SGHDN, CDR2 FVKESK. The CDR3 covers 17 residues. Study conclusions and caveats: Low generation-probability sequences were in excess among twin-shared out-of-frame alpha sequences. Fewer insertions characterized abundant cord blood beta clonotypes, whereas memory repertoires showed none.

Each cDNA held unique molecular identifiers, and template switching gave it a universal primer site. TCRdb fed the 5' RACE reads into MiXCR, producing one record per CDR3 protein. The sample has more than 250,000 distinct CDR3 sequences, around 8.8% seen once. Remarks on this clonotype: Its antigen remains unknown.

The same data also contributed to another study, on yellow fever vaccine responses in identical twins.

The sample taken for sequencing was memory (CD45RO+) T cells sorted from blood. This receptor was taken from a woman under 30 in good health. V and J are TRBV14 and TRBJ2-1; maybe TRBD2 (5 bases). CDR3 in DNA: TGTGCCAGCAGCCAAGGAGCCCCAAGCGGTACCCACAATGAGCAGTTCTTC. The encoded protein is CASSQGAPSGTHNEQFF.